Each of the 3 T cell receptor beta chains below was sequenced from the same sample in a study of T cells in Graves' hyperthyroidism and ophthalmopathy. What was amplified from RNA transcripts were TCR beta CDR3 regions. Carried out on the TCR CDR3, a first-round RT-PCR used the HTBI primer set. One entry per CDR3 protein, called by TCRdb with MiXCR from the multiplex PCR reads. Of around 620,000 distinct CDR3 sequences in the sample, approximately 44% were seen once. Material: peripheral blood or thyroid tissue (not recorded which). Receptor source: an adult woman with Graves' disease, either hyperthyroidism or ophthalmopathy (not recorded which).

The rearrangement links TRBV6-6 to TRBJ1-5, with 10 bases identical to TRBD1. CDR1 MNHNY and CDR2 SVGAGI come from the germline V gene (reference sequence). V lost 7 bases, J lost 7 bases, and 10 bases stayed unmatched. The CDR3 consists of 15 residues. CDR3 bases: TGTGCCAGCAACATAGACAGGGGGCTTCGGCAGCCCCAGCATTTT. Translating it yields CASNIDRGLRQPQHF.

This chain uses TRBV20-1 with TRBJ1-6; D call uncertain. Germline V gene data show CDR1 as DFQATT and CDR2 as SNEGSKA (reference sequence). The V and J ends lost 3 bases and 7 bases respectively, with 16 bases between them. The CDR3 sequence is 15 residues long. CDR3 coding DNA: TGCAGTGCTAGTGAGCGGGCGACGTTGAATTCACCCCTCCACTTT. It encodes CSASERATLNSPLHF.

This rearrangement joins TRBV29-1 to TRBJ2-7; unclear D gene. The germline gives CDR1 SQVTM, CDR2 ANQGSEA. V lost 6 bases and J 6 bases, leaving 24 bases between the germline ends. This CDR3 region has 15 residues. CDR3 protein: CSVAPDGTPRVEQYF. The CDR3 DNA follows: TGCAGCGTAGCGCCGGACGGAACGCCCCGTGTCGAGCAGTACTTC.